These T cell receptor beta chains were read from a single sample in a study of Graves' ophthalmopathy and Graves' hyperthyroidism. MiXCR was run by TCRdb on the multiplex PCR reads, yielding one entry per CDR3 protein. The profile shows roughly 1.1 million distinct CDR3 sequences, 35% to 40% of them singletons. The sample comprised peripheral blood or thyroid tissue (not recorded which). These receptors were taken from an adult man with Graves' hyperthyroidism. CDR3s include the opening cysteine and the closing phenylalanine or tryptophan.

v_call	j_call	cdr3_aa
TRBV29-1	TRBJ1-5	CSVGQGANQPQHF
TRBV13	TRBJ2-7	CASRRRGSVSYEQYF
TRBV20-1	TRBJ2-7	CSAGQVYEQYF
TRBV25-1	TRBJ1-1	CASRDRALNTEAFF
TRBV10-3	TRBJ2-7	CAISERHYEQHF
TRBV7-2	TRBJ1-2	CASWGQANGYTF
TRBV5-8	TRBJ1-1	CASSLIRGYTEAFF
TRBV7-2	TRBJ2-5	CASSPDWGMYMETQYF
TRBV20-1	TRBJ2-7	CSASLGRMYEQYF
TRBV25-1	TRBJ2-7	CASSAAGTGFNEQYF
TRBV5-1	NA	CASSLTSGGAYNEQFF
TRBV9	TRBJ2-7	CASSVDVDVTYEQYF
TRBV7-6	TRBJ1-1	CASSSSPGLAFF
TRBV13	TRBJ1-2	CASSGGDADIYYGYTF
TRBV20-1	TRBJ2-2	CSARDRTQNTGELFF
TRBV10-3	TRBJ1-5	CASSFSATRSNQPQHF
TRBV25-1	TRBJ1-6	CASSGNRVMDSPLHF
TRBV29-1	TRBJ1-1	CSAYRGSGTEAFF
TRBV4-3	TRBJ2-3	CASSQGGEWGTDTQYF
TRBV29-1	TRBJ1-4	CSVEAGGAFGEKLFF
TRBV7-2	TRBJ2-7	CASSLVPDRVSYEQYF
TRBV7-9	TRBJ1-1	CASSQSGVEAFF
TRBV10-3	TRBJ2-7	CAIRMGRRAGDEQYF
TRBV7-6	TRBJ2-2	CASSFWDPSVQNTGELFF
TRBV5-1	TRBJ1-1	CASSWTRETEAFF
TRBV9	TRBJ1-2	CASSVGQVYGYTF
TRBV29-1	TRBJ2-5	CSVMGGMETQYF
TRBV12-3/TRBV12-4	TRBJ2-2	CASSFPSGGYTGELFF
TRBV7-9	TRBJ1-2	CASSFAAGRYGYTF
TRBV14	TRBJ1-6	CASSQYTGSSYNSPLHF
TRBV29-1	TRBJ2-2	CSGGTGAGNTGELFF
TRBV2	TRBJ1-2	CASSEDRSADYGYTF
TRBV20-1	TRBJ2-5	CSARDERGRAGETQYF
TRBV7-9	TRBJ2-7	CASSLGQHYYEQYF
TRBV12-3/TRBV12-4	TRBJ1-4	CASSLVGSEKLFF
TRBV25-1	TRBJ1-6	CASSEYRNTDSPLHF
TRBV29-1	TRBJ2-5	CSAGQGGRETQYF
TRBV29-1	TRBJ2-5	CSVEEPSGRQETQYF
TRBV19	TRBJ2-7	CASSIDHDTEQYF
TRBV4-3	TRBJ2-2	CASSQHSSGGELFF
TRBV20-1	TRBJ2-5	CSARDKSGRKTQYF
TRBV20-1	TRBJ1-2	CSAAETNYGYTF
TRBV15	TRBJ2-4	CATSLGGRWGNIQYF
TRBV10-3	TRBJ2-5	CAISESPAEEGETQYF
TRBV5-1	TRBJ1-6	CASSLRGWDSPLHF
TRBV5-4	TRBJ2-5	CASSPQGLETQYF
TRBV9	TRBJ2-7	CASSVEPSGTEQYF